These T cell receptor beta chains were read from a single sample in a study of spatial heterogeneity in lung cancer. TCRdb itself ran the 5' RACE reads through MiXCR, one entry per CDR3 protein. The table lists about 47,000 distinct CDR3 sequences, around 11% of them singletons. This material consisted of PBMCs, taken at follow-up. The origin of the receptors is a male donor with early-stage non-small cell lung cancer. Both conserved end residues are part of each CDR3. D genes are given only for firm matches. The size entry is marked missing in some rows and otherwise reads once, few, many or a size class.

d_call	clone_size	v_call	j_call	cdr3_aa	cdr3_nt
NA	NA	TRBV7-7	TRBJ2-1	CASVPTGGHEQFF	TGTGCCAGCGTCCCGACTGGGGGGCATGAGCAGTTCTTC
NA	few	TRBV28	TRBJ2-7	CASRWAGESGEQYF	TGTGCCAGCAGATGGGCAGGGGAGTCCGGGGAGCAGTACTTC
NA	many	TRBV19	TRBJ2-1	CASSRQTADNEQFF	TGTGCCAGTAGTAGGCAGACGGCCGACAATGAGCAGTTCTTC
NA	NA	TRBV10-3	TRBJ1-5	CAISGDGRLGNQPQHF	TGTGCCATCAGTGGTGACGGTCGTTTAGGCAATCAGCCCCAGCATTTT
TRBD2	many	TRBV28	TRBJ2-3	CAGQSGGLTDTQYF	TGTGCCGGACAAAGCGGGGGGCTCACAGATACGCAGTATTTT
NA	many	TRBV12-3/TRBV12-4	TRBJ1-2	CASSPGTQTNYGYTF	TGTGCCAGCAGTCCAGGGACACAAACTAACTATGGCTACACCTTC
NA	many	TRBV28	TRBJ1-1	CASSLPGQMNTEAFF	TGTGCCAGCAGTCTGCCCGGACAGATGAACACTGAAGCTTTCTTT
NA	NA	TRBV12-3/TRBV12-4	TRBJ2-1	CASNNVPSNEQFF	TGTGCCAGCAATAATGTTCCGTCCAATGAGCAGTTCTTC
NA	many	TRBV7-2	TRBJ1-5	CASSLGGGSNQPQHF	TGTGCCAGCAGCTTGGGAGGGGGTAGCAATCAGCCCCAGCATTTT
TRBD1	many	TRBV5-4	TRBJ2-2	CASSLGTGTTGELFF	TGTGCCAGCAGCTTAGGGACAGGGACCACCGGGGAGCTGTTTTTT
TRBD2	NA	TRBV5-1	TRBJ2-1	CASSRSGNSYNEQFF	TGCGCCAGCAGCCGAAGCGGGAACTCCTACAATGAGCAGTTCTTC
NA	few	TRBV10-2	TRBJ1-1	CASSERDEAFF	TGCGCCAGCAGTGAGCGGGATGAAGCTTTCTTT
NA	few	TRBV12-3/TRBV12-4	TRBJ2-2	CASSFRGESAGELFF	TGTGCCAGCAGTTTCAGGGGAGAGTCGGCCGGGGAGCTGTTTTTT
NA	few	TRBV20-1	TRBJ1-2	CSASIPADYGYTF	TGCAGTGCTAGCATTCCCGCAGACTATGGCTACACCTTC
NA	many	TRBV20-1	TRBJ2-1	CSARELGMYEQFF	TGCAGTGCTAGAGAATTAGGAATGTATGAGCAGTTCTTC
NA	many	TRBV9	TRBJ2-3	CASSPASRASTDTQYF	TGTGCCAGCAGCCCTGCGAGTCGGGCTAGCACAGATACGCAGTATTTT
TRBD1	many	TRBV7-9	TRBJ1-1	CAGDRVNTEAFF	TGTGCCGGAGACAGGGTAAACACTGAAGCTTTCTTT
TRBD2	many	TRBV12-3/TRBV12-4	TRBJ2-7	CASSLGLAESYEQYF	TGTGCCAGCAGTCTAGGACTAGCGGAATCCTACGAGCAGTACTTC
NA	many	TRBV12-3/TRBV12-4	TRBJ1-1	CASTTRVSEAFF	TGTGCCAGCACAACCAGGGTATCTGAAGCTTTCTTT
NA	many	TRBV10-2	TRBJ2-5	CASSVSGAKETQYF	TGCGCCAGCAGTGTGTCAGGGGCGAAAGAGACCCAGTACTTC
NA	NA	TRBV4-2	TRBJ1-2	CASSQEQGSHYGYTF	TGTGCCAGCAGCCAAGAACAGGGTTCGCACTATGGCTACACCTTC
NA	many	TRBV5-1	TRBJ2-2	CASSFPAGTGELFF	TGCGCCAGCAGCTTTCCAGCTGGCACCGGGGAGCTGTTTTTT
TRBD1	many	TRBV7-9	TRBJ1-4	CASSADLQGDEKLFF	TGTGCCAGCAGCGCCGACCTACAGGGGGACGAAAAACTGTTTTTT
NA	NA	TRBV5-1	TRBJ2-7	CASSLSLAGEQYF	TGCGCCAGCAGTCTATCCCTAGCAGGCGAGCAGTACTTC
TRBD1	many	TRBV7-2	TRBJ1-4	CASSLAQGGVSGEKLFF	TGTGCCAGCAGCTTAGCTCAGGGGGGCGTTTCAGGAGAAAAACTGTTTTTT